The 22 T cell receptor beta chains presented below share a single source sample, sequenced in a study of cytomegalovirus exposure and HLA in healthy donors. PCR used 60 Vbeta primers and 13 Jbeta primers. Sequenced by immunoSEQ multiplex PCR; TCRdb stores in-frame clones only, minus some. Among fewer than 100,000 clones listed, about 80% were seen once. What was sequenced was PBMCs. These receptors originate from a female donor in good health and CMV-seronegative.

The V gene is TRBV5-4, the J gene TRBJ1-6; a possible D gene is TRBD1 (6 bases). Germline V gives CDR1 SGHNT, CDR2 YYREEE (reference sequence). This CDR3 is built from 14 residues. V lost 3 bases and J lost 7, with 11 bases in between. CDR3: CASSSGQRNSPLHF. CDR3 sequence (DNA): TGTGCCAGCAGCTCTGGACAGAGGAATTCACCCCTCCACTTT.

V is TRBV18 and J is TRBJ1-4; 11 nucleotides line up with TRBD1. CDR3 length: 17 amino acids. Germline V gene sequence: CDR1 KGHSH, CDR2 LQKENI. Germline trimming cut 0 bases from V and 3 bases from J; bases unmatched to any gene: 3. DNA for the CDR3: TGTGCCAGCTCACCACCCGGGACAGGGGGTGCTAATGAAAAACTGTTTTTT. Its protein product is CASSPPGTGGANEKLFF. The variable domain in full, with the rest retrieved from reference TRBV18 and TRBJ1-4, is NAGVMQNPRHLVRRRGQEARLRCSPMKGHSHVYWYRQLPEEGLKFMVYLQKENIIDESGMPKERFSAEFPKEGPSILRIQQVVRGDSAAYFCASSPPGTGGANEKLFFGSGTQLSVL.

A few counts support this clone. DNA of the CDR3: TGTGCCAGCAGCCAAAGGAGTTTCGAAGCTTTCTTT. This codes for CASSQRSFEAFF. The chain uses TRBV14 and TRBJ1-1; no clear D gene. This CDR3 comprises 12 residues. The germline CDR1 and CDR2 sequences are SGHDN and FVKESK. The ends were cut back, 2 bases at V and 8 bases at J, with 9 bases in the middle.

This chain connects TRBV7-9 to TRBJ2-3; 10 nucleotides match TRBD1. The CDR3 runs 14 residues. Germline CDR1 is SEHNR and CDR2 is FQNEAQ (reference sequence). V was clipped by 5 bases and J by 6 bases; unmatched bases: 5. CDR3 protein: CASSPGQGIDTQYF. CDR3 DNA sequence: TGTGCCAGCAGCCCGGGACAGGGGATTGATACGCAGTATTTT.

This sequence joins TRBV6-1 and TRBJ2-7, with a possible D match to TRBD1 (5 bases). V dropped 6 bases and J dropped 3 bases, with 18 bases sitting between them. The CDR3 extends over 15 amino acids. Germline-derived CDR1 and CDR2 are MNHNS and SASEGT. The CDR3 nucleotides read TGTGCCAGCAGGCCCCAGAAGACAGAATTCTACGAGCAGTACTTC. It codes for CASRPQKTEFYEQYF.

This chain connects TRBV5-1 to TRBJ1-1, with TRBD1 matching 9 bases. The CDR3 is made up of 14 amino acids. Per germline, CDR1 SGHRS and CDR2 YFSETQ. V gave up 0 bases and J gave up 6 bases; unmatched junction bases: 3. The CDR3 reads CASSLGQGGAEAFF. The CDR3, as DNA: TGCGCCAGCAGCTTGGGACAGGGGGGCGCTGAAGCTTTCTTT.

The genes are TRBV19 and TRBJ2-7; 8 bases fit TRBD1. Unmatched junction bases numbered 18, after V lost 2 bases and J lost 6 bases. The CDR3 consists of 18 residues. Germline CDR1 is LNHDA and CDR2 is SQIVND (reference sequence). CDR3 protein: CASSINLKLPDRAGEQYF. As DNA, the CDR3 is TGTGCCAGTAGTATAAACCTAAAACTACCGGACAGGGCTGGCGAGCAGTACTTC.

This clone was recorded a few times. This chain links TRBV6-1 with TRBJ2-7, with TRBD2 matching 8 bases. The germline V gene encodes CDR1 MNHNS and CDR2 SASEGT. This CDR3 spans 16 amino acids. The V gene end was trimmed by 1 base and the J gene end by 0 bases; junction bases not matched to a gene: 5. CDR3 in amino acids: CASSEGVLAVSYEQYF. The CDR3 nucleotides are TGTGCCAGCAGTGAAGGTGTACTAGCGGTCTCCTACGAGCAGTACTTC.

The chain's CDR3 is CAWSDGGLGNEQFF. The CDR3 region has the DNA TGTGCCTGGAGTGATGGAGGACTCGGCAATGAGCAGTTCTTC. This chain uses TRBV30 with TRBJ2-1; D might be TRBD2 (5 bases). The V gene lost 1 base and the J gene lost 6 bases, with 13 bases spanning the gap. Looked up from germline, CDR1 is GTSNPN and CDR2 is SVGIG (reference sequence). The CDR3 runs 14 residues.

V is TRBV30 and J is TRBJ2-5; 8 bases fit TRBD1. Unmatched junction bases numbered 8, after V lost 4 bases and J lost 7 bases. CDR1 is GTSNPN and CDR2 is SVGIG in the germline V gene (reference sequence). There are 13 residues in the CDR3. CDR3 sequence: CAWTRTGSGTQYF. DNA of the CDR3: TGTGCCTGGACCCGGACAGGGTCCGGGACCCAGTACTTC.

This rearrangement joins TRBV13 to TRBJ1-3; D possibly corresponds to TRBD1 (6 bases). The CDR3 has 14 residues. CDR1 is PRHDT and CDR2 is FYEKMQ in the germline V gene (reference sequence). Trimming stripped 6 bases from V and 2 bases from J, with 11 bases between. The CDR3: CASRSRDTGNTIYF. CDR3 bases: TGTGCCAGCAGGTCCCGGGACACTGGAAACACCATATATTTT.

J is TRBJ2-2 and V is TRBV5-1, with D uncertain. Germline assignment: CDR1 SGHRS and CDR2 YFSETQ. The CDR3 covers 13 residues. Trimming pared 0 bases from V and 7 bases from J, leaving 7 bases between. CDR3 sequence: CASSLGSLGELFF. DNA for the CDR3: TGCGCCAGCAGCTTGGGGAGCCTCGGGGAGCTGTTTTTT.

This clone was found once. V usage is TRBV5-1 and J usage is TRBJ1-4; a possible D gene is TRBD1 (6 bases). This CDR3 contains 16 residues. The germline V gene has CDR1 SGHRS and CDR2 YFSETQ. Trimming removed 1 base from V and 0 bases from J, with 10 bases in between. The DNA of the CDR3 is TGCGCCAGCAGCTTGAGACAGGATTCAACTAATGAAAAACTGTTTTTT. This codes for CASSLRQDSTNEKLFF.

Of note for this clone: An end of the junction does not agree with germline; a read error may underlie this. CDR3 residues: CASSQDKIQASHTEAFF. The CDR3 DNA sequence: TGCGCCAGCAGTCAAGATAAGATACAGGCCTCACACACTGAAGCTTTCTTT. V usage is TRBV4-3 and J usage is TRBJ1-1, with D maybe TRBD1 (5 bases). The length of the CDR3 is 17 residues. Per the germline V gene, CDR1 is LGHNA and CDR2 is YSLEER.

The rearrangement links TRBV6-6 to TRBJ2-7; 12 positions agree with TRBD2. Per the germline V gene, CDR1 is MNHNY and CDR2 is SVGAGI (reference sequence). This CDR3 region has 15 residues. With V trimmed by 5 bases and J by 0 bases, 2 bases remained unmatched. The CDR3 here is CASSRTSGVSYEQYF. CDR3 bases: TGTGCCAGCAGTAGGACTAGCGGGGTCTCCTACGAGCAGTACTTC.

The chain uses TRBV7-9 and TRBJ1-2; D is undetermined. The CDR3 has 13 amino acids. V was shortened by 3 bases and J by 4 bases, with 9 bases between the two germline ends. Germline loops: CDR1 SEHNR, CDR2 FQNEAQ (reference sequence). The CDR3 spells CASSFETPYGYTF. The CDR3 region has the DNA TGTGCCAGCAGCTTTGAGACTCCCTATGGCTACACCTTC.

This rearrangement joins TRBV5-6 to TRBJ1-5; no firm D call. Germline CDR1 and CDR2: SGHDT and YYEEEE. The CDR3 sequence is 12 residues long. Trimming stripped 4 bases from V and 5 bases from J, with 7 bases between. In nucleotides, the CDR3 is TGTGCCAGCAGCAAGTCGGATCAGCCCCAGCATTTT. This codes for CASSKSDQPQHF.

There are a few counts of this clone. V is TRBV5-8 and J is TRBJ2-1; a possible D gene is TRBD2 (7 bases). Trimming took off 0 bases at V and 2 bases at J, with 18 bases between the two ends. CDR1 and CDR2 (germline): SGHTS, YDEGEE. The CDR3 spans 18 residues. The CDR3 DNA reads as TGTGCCAGCAGCTTGGAATTTGGGGGCGGGAGTCCCTACAATGAGCAGTTCTTC. The encoded protein is CASSLEFGGGSPYNEQFF. Combining the CDR3 with reference TRBV5-8 and TRBJ2-1 gives the whole variable domain EAGVTQSPTHLIKTRGQQATLRCSPISGHTSVYWYQQALGLGLQFLLWYDEGEERNRGNFPPRFSGRQFPNYSSELNVNALELEDSALYLCASSLEFGGGSPYNEQFFGPGTRLTVL.

The gene calls are TRBV14 and TRBJ1-2; D might be TRBD1 (5 bases). Germline V gene sequence: CDR1 SGHDN, CDR2 FVKESK. CDR3 length equals 13 residues. V was trimmed by 1 base and J by 7 bases, leaving 10 bases between them. The CDR3 loop reads CASSQGPGRGYTF. The CDR3 DNA is TGTGCCAGCAGCCAAGGGCCAGGGCGTGGCTACACCTTC.

V usage is TRBV25-1 and J usage is TRBJ1-2; 9 bases match TRBD1. The ends lost 6 bases at V and 8 bases at J; junction bases unmatched: 10. CDR3 length: 14 amino acids. Germline CDR1 reads MGHDK; CDR2 reads SYGVNS. CDR3 in amino acids: CASSRDTGGAGYTF. The CDR3 DNA follows: TGTGCCAGCAGCCGGGATACAGGGGGCGCGGGCTACACCTTC.

This clone was picked up one time. The gene calls are TRBV15 and TRBJ1-4, with TRBD1 identical over 10 bases. CDR1 and CDR2 from the germline V gene are LNHNV and YYDKDF (reference sequence). CDR3 length: 16 residues. The V and J ends lost 1 base and 4 bases, in that order; junction bases with no gene match: 3. The chain's CDR3 is CATSRGQGAGNEKLFF. Here the CDR3 DNA reads TGTGCCACCAGCAGAGGACAGGGGGCCGGTAATGAAAAACTGTTTTTT.

V gene TRBV7-3 combines with J gene TRBJ1-2; 8 positions match TRBD1. V was clipped by 5 bases and J by 8 bases; unmatched bases: 7. The CDR3 covers 13 residues. Germline V gives CDR1 SGHTA, CDR2 FQGTGA. The CDR3 region is CASSQTGAGGYTF. The CDR3 DNA reads as TGTGCCAGCAGCCAGACAGGGGCGGGCGGCTACACCTTC.